The present TCR beta chain was sequenced within a study of post-analysis software for immune sequencing data. As for the study in general: The study covered relapsing-remitting, secondary progressive and progressive-relapsing courses of multiple sclerosis.

Concerning this clonotype: Its antigen remains unknown.

Unique molecular identifiers featured in each of the TCR beta cDNA libraries. Yield was some 500,000 cDNA molecules from around 1 to 10 million T cells. A single record per CDR3 protein comes from TCRdb applying MiXCR to the PCR reads. Of about 460,000 distinct CDR3 sequences detected, approximately 46% appear once; the ten largest clones hold about an eighth. V shed 1 base and J 5 bases; nucleotides not matched to a gene: 6. The CDR3 totals 14 residues. Germline V gene data show CDR1 as SQVTM and CDR2 as ANQGSEA. Notes on the study in general: Samples made in the same batch grouped tightly together by F measure. A significant reduction in normalized Chao1 diversity was observed in multiple sclerosis patients versus controls. The study found TRBV5-6, TRBV5-1 and TRBV20-1 among 4 or 5 TRBV segments more frequent in patients than controls.

This receptor was identified in a girl aged 10-17 years with multiple sclerosis. What was sequenced was blood. The chain links TRBV29-1 to TRBJ2-5; 8 bases fit TRBD1. The CDR3 spells CSVEGQGARETQYF. Written as DNA, the CDR3 is TGCAGCGTTGAAGGGCAGGGGGCGAGGGAGACCCAGTACTTC. Full variable domain (remainder filled in from reference TRBV29-1 and TRBJ2-5): SAVISQKPSRDICQRGTSLTIQCQVDSQVTMMFWYRQQPGQSLTLIATANQGSEATYESGFVIDKFPISRPNLTFSTLTVSNMSPEDSSIYLCSVEGQGARETQYFGPGTRLLVL.